These 5 T cell receptor beta chains share one sample of origin, sequenced in a study of human T cells and chemical hapten exposure. Each CDR3 protein is one row after TCRdb ran MiXCR on the RACE reads. Of about 120,000 distinct CDR3 sequences listed, 9.5% to 13% are singletons. The time point was: patch test 1, 2 weeks after DPC sensitization. Documented treatment: therapeutic diphenylcyclopropenone sensitization with weekly scalp DPC. Sequenced material: whole blood, taken in connection with sensitization to the hapten diphenylcyclopropenone (DPC). The receptor source for this set is a woman in her fifties or sixties with alopecia areata. Some clones in this sample may be carry-over from other donors' samples.

Remarks on this clonotype: A much larger clone is a single base away; this may be a read error. The V gene is TRBV6-2 or TRBV6-3, the J gene TRBJ1-1; a weak D match, TRBD1 (6 bases). The CDR3 length is 15 residues. Germline V gene sequence: CDR1 MNHEY, CDR2 SVGEGT. The CDR3 bases are TGTACCAGCAGTTACTCGGGAAGGGGGGTCTCTGAAGCTTTCTTT. Amino acids: CTSSYSGRGVSEAFF.

This chain links TRBV11-2 with TRBJ2-5; the match to TRBD1 covers 7 bases. In germline, CDR1 is SGHAT, CDR2 FQNNGV. The V gene end was trimmed by 5 bases and the J gene end by 2 bases; junction bases not matched to a gene: 11. This CDR3 is 16 amino acids long. The DNA for the CDR3 is TGTGCCAGCAGCACACCGACAGGGTCCATACAAGAGACCCAGTACTTC. This gives the protein CASSTPTGSIQETQYF.

The rearrangement uses TRBV28 and TRBJ2-7; D is possibly TRBD2 (5 bases). The CDR3 runs to 17 residues. Germline loops: CDR1 MDHEN, CDR2 SYDVKM. The ends were cut back, 4 bases at V and 8 bases at J, with 27 bases in the middle. CDR3 nucleotide sequence: TGTGCCAGCAGTTCGCCCCGTGGCGGGCATATTCTACGGAAGCAGTACTTC. Residues: CASSSPRGGHILRKQYF.

The chain joins TRBV3-1 to TRBJ2-7; the match to TRBD2 covers 7 bases. Per the germline V gene, CDR1 is LGHDT and CDR2 is YNNKEL (reference sequence). The CDR3 runs to 15 residues. The V and J ends lost 4 bases and 1 base, in that order; junction bases with no gene match: 7. The CDR3 spells CASSLLPGGSYEQYF. Here the CDR3 DNA reads TGTGCCAGCAGCCTCCTTCCGGGAGGATCCTACGAGCAGTACTTC.

The chain combines TRBV5-1 with TRBJ2-3, with TRBD1 matching 7 bases. CDR1 and CDR2 (germline): SGHRS, YFSETQ. Losses at the gene ends were 5 bases for V and 1 base for J; bases not matched to a gene: 13. The CDR3 has 17 amino acids. In DNA form, the CDR3 reads TGCGCCAGCAGTTTCTTCCGAACAGGGGTAGGCACAGATACGCAGTATTTT. As protein: CASSFFRTGVGTDTQYF.